The rows below give T cell receptor beta chains drawn from one sample of a study of cytomegalovirus exposure and HLA in healthy donors. Clones were sequenced by immunoSEQ multiplex PCR, and TCRdb holds only the in-frame ones, with some missing. The top ten clones hold 5.5% to 7% of a sample with 130,000 to 150,000 clones, 90% of them seen once. Sequenced input: PBMCs. These TCRs come from a woman aged 25 to 39 in good health and CMV-seropositive. The CDR3 runs from the conserved cysteine through the conserved F or W.

TRBJ2-7	TRBV6-1	CASSEVGGFGWQYF
TRBJ2-5	TRBV5-1	CASSLNVGARETQYF
TRBJ2-5	TRBV5-1	CASSPPQGASGETQYF
TRBJ1-2	TRBV5-6	CASSGSAGTADGYTF
TRBJ2-1	TRBV27	CASSLPKRGAYNEQFF
TRBJ2-7	TRBV25-1	CASREGLYEQYF
TRBJ2-7	TRBV7-9	CASSRSYEQYF
TRBJ1-2	TRBV29-1	CSDSRDNTYGYTF
TRBJ2-3	TRBV18	CASSPSRGMFTDTQYF
TRBJ2-7	TRBV29-1	CSARTGVSYEQYF
TRBJ2-7	TRBV5-4	CASSLGQRHEQYF
TRBJ2-3	TRBV5-1	CASSLSLAGGTDTQYF
TRBJ1-3	TRBV6-5	CASSYLSRAPGNTIYF
TRBJ2-7	TRBV6-4	CASSDSTVLRYEQYF
TRBJ1-5	TRBV6-1	CASSGDWPQHF
TRBJ2-7	TRBV4-2	CASSQEGQDEQYF
TRBJ2-5	TRBV6-6	CASSYYTDDRETQYF
TRBJ2-7	TRBV28	CASRWGGGYEQYF
TRBJ1-5	TRBV28	CASSQTGPNNQPQHF
TRBJ2-7	TRBV28	CASSSQKRTSGSGYEQYF
TRBJ2-3	TRBV7-9	CASSSGTGVFDTQYF
TRBJ1-2	TRBV14	CASSPEGQIPYGYTF
TRBJ2-7	TRBV29-1	CSVRDPGGYEQYF
TRBJ1-2	TRBV2	CASIAGINYYGYTF
TRBJ1-5	TRBV27	CASSSRGLSNQPQHF
TRBJ1-2	TRBV29-1	CSVEEQESGYTF
TRBJ2-1	TRBV13	CASTHRTSAPHSYNEQFF
TRBJ1-5	TRBV4-1	CASSYAGGSSQPQHF
TRBJ2-7	TRBV6-1	CASSVRGNEQYF
TRBJ2-7	TRBV6-6	CASSYVDSPYEQYF
TRBJ1-2	TRBV29-1	CSVDGVATGRHYGYTF
TRBJ1-3	TRBV4-2	CASSLRQGAGNTIYF
TRBJ2-1	TRBV7-6	CASSLNWAGTSGPNEQFF
TRBJ2-7	TRBV10-2	CASTGGRGYSYEQYF
TRBJ2-5	TRBV5-6	CASRQGITKETQYF
TRBJ1-5	TRBV11-2	CASSSGSGPQHF
TRBJ1-2	TRBV27	CASKRTATYGYTF
TRBJ2-7	TRBV15	CATSRDREPGNEQYF
TRBJ1-2	TRBV2	CASLTVNYGYTF
TRBJ1-5	TRBV7-8	CASSWGQGGNQPQHF
TRBJ2-5	TRBV7-2	CASSFREWLSGGAWTQYF
TRBJ2-3	TRBV5-1	CASSFLTSTDTQYF
TRBJ2-2	TRBV5-1	CASSLFSGQSTGELFF
TRBJ2-7	TRBV6-1	CASSEIAGAYEQYF
TRBJ2-6	TRBV13	CASSPNPASAVSGANVLTF
TRBJ2-5	TRBV9	CASSVGGDRAQETQYF
TRBJ2-7	TRBV28	CASSSYMDRGHSYEQYF
TRBJ2-2	TRBV28	CASRTGTANTGELFF
TRBJ1-4	TRBV7-9	CASSSGTANEKLFF
TRBJ2-7	TRBV28	CASSFGSSGSSYEQYF
TRBJ2-5	TRBV10-2	CASSESGGSLQETQYF
TRBJ2-1	TRBV5-1	CASGPWTGGTEQFF
TRBJ2-7	TRBV5-6	CASSMDRGYEQYF